Listed here are 4 T cell receptor beta chains from one sample, sequenced in a study of response to subunit inactivated influenza vaccine (dated by TCRdb to the late 2010s). Library preparation used RT-PCR. Sequenced using an Illumina HiSeq 2500. TCRdb ran its own pipeline on the public reads, namely fastp trimming at Q25 and MiXCR clone calling, and kept in-frame beta chains. One record per CDR3 amino acid sequence lists the most common genes and DNA. This sample lists hundreds of thousands of distinct CDR3 sequences; about a tenth were detected once. The ten largest account for over 9.5% of the sample. Explained via the paper, the time point label denotes: 45 days after influenza vaccine administration. The input for sequencing was PBMCs from blood, taken roughly 6 weeks after vaccination. The receptor source for this set is a man between 45 and 60 years old who received an inactivated influenza vaccine. Donor details come from another sample of the same person, matched by shared clones.

This chain joins TRBV7-2 and TRBJ2-3, with a weak D call TRBD2 (6 bases). With 1 base removed from V and 4 bases from J, the gap between germline ends came to 15 bases. Germline V gene sequence: CDR1 SGHTA, CDR2 FQGNSA. The CDR3 spans 16 residues. CDR3 sequence (DNA): TGTGCCAGCAGCTTAGGGACCGGGACTTTGTCAGATACGCAGTATTTT. Its translation: CASSLGTGTLSDTQYF. The full variable domain, its missing parts supplied by reference TRBV7-2 and TRBJ2-3, is GAGVSQSPSNKVTEKGKDVELRCDPISGHTALYWYRQSLGQGLEFLIYFQGNSAPDKSGLPSDRFSAERTGGSVSTLTIQRTQQEDSAVYLCASSLGTGTLSDTQYFGPGTRLTVL.

This clonotype is a singleton in its sample. A much larger clone lies a single base off, so this may be a read error. The rearrangement joins TRBV5-5 to TRBJ2-5, with 10 nucleotides matching TRBD2. TRBJ2-1 explains the end of the DNA better; the J call may be wrong. Germline values: CDR1 SGHKS, CDR2 YYEKEE (reference sequence). This CDR3 has 13 residues. CDR3 in DNA: TGTGCCAGCAGCTTCACTAGCGGGGCGGCCCAGTTCTTC. Its protein is CASSFTSGAAQFF.

This clonotype was detected a few times. This chain joins TRBV4-1 and TRBJ2-3; 13 bases are a match to TRBD2. CDR1 is MGHRA and CDR2 is YSYEKL in the germline V gene. Trimming removed 1 base from V and 7 bases from J; junction bases left unmatched: 8. This CDR3 region has 17 residues. The CDR3 bases are TGCGCCAGCAGCCAAGGCCCGACTAGCGGGGGGACGAATACGCAGTATTTT. It codes for CASSQGPTSGGTNTQYF.

The rearrangement joins TRBV27 to TRBJ1-4; D is unresolved. CDR3 length: 12 amino acids. The germline V gene has CDR1 MNHEY and CDR2 SMNVEV (reference sequence). Between the trimmed V and J ends, which lost 3 bases and 8 bases, there was a span of 7 bases. The chain's CDR3 is CASSFIGEKLFF. The CDR3 DNA reads as TGTGCCAGCAGTTTTATAGGGGAAAAACTGTTTTTT.